One and the same sample provided the 27 T cell receptor beta chains below, sequenced in a study of OX40 agonist ivuxolimab in advanced cancers. The method was immunoSEQ multiplex PCR; TCRdb's version includes in-frame clones alone and lacks a portion of them. The sample has tens of thousands of clones; about nine tenths are singletons. The sample was CD4+ or CD8+ T cells sorted from blood, taken in a trial of the OX40 agonist ivuxolimab. These receptors came from an adult with an advanced solid tumor such as melanoma, head and neck, liver or kidney cancer.

This chain connects TRBV10-2 to TRBJ2-5; D is perhaps TRBD2 (5 bases). The CDR3 is 15 amino acids. Looked up from germline, CDR1 is WSHSY and CDR2 is SAAADI. Trimming shortened V by 2 bases and J by 5 bases, and 15 bases separated the two germline ends. The DNA for the CDR3 is TGCGCCAGCAGTGAGGGTATTCTCGGGAAGGAGACCCAGTACTTC. Translation: CASSEGILGKETQYF.

The V and J genes are TRBV7-8 and TRBJ2-5, with TRBD2 as a possible D gene (7 bases). Germline CDR1 and CDR2: SGHVS and FQNEAQ. The CDR3 runs 17 residues. The germline V and J ends were trimmed by 2 bases and 5 bases, with 21 bases remaining between them. This chain's CDR3 is CASSLPVPNGGPETQYF. In nucleotides, the CDR3 is TGTGCCAGCAGCTTACCCGTCCCGAACGGGGGGCCGGAGACCCAGTACTTC.

CDR3 nucleotide sequence: TGCAGTGCTAGTAGTTTCTACGAGCAGTACTTC. Translated, it gives CSASSFYEQYF. J is TRBJ2-7 and V is TRBV20-1; D unclear. The germline CDR1 and CDR2 sequences are DFQATT and SNEGSKA (reference sequence). This CDR3 spans 11 amino acids. V was trimmed by 3 bases and J by 3 bases, leaving 6 bases between them.

The chain joins TRBV2 to TRBJ2-2, with 13 bases fitting TRBD2. V lost 6 bases and J lost 4; bases outside the gene matches: 14. Germline V gives CDR1 SNHLY, CDR2 FYNNEI. CDR3 length equals 19 residues. The CDR3 nucleotides are TGTGCCAGCAGCGAGACTAGCGGGGGGCATATCTCCATCACCGGGGAGCTGTTTTTT. Its translation: CASSETSGGHISITGELFF.

The count of this clone is one. This chain uses TRBV28 with TRBJ2-1; 11 positions match TRBD2. This CDR3 spans 16 amino acids. J gave up 4 bases and V 8 bases, and 10 bases lay outside the gene matches. CDR1 is MDHEN, CDR2 SYDVKM, per germline. CDR3 residues: CASPPSGTSGYNEQFF. For the CDR3, the DNA is TGTGCCAGCCCCCCGTCCGGGACTAGCGGATACAATGAGCAGTTCTTC.

This clone was observed a single time. J is TRBJ1-2 and V is TRBV28; D remains ambiguous. The CDR3 length is 16 residues. In germline, CDR1 is MDHEN, CDR2 SYDVKM. V lost 6 bases and J lost 0, with 17 bases in between. CDR3 in amino acids: CASRRRGYETNYGYTF. DNA of the CDR3: TGTGCCAGCAGAAGGAGAGGGTACGAAACTAACTATGGCTACACCTTC.

CDR3 region: CASSPGTSSSDTQYF. The CDR3 nucleotides read TGTGCCAGCAGCCCCGGGACTAGCAGTTCAGATACGCAGTATTTT. The rearrangement uses TRBV7-2 and TRBJ2-3, with 9 bases fitting TRBD2. CDR1 is SGHTA and CDR2 is FQGNSA in the germline V gene. V lost 5 bases, J lost 4 bases, and 7 bases stayed unmatched. This CDR3 has 15 amino acids.

The chain is built from TRBV18 and TRBJ1-2, with TRBD1 matching over 7 bases. The V gene end was trimmed by 1 base and the J gene end by 1 base; junction bases not matched to a gene: 3. The CDR3 is 15 amino acids. Looked up from germline, CDR1 is KGHSH and CDR2 is LQKENI. The CDR3 DNA reads as TGTGCCAGCTCACCACGCGACAGGGTTAACTATGGCTACACCTTC. The encoded protein is CASSPRDRVNYGYTF.

The V and J genes are TRBV7-6 and TRBJ1-1; no reliable D call. CDR3 length: 16 amino acids. V was cut by 8 bases and J by 1 base, with 20 bases left in between. Germline CDR1 and CDR2: SGHVS and FNYEAQ. The CDR3 protein is CASGPSNGGTNTEAFF. CDR3 in DNA: TGTGCCAGCGGACCGTCCAACGGAGGAACGAACACTGAAGCTTTCTTT.

The rearrangement joins TRBV9 to TRBJ2-3, with D possibly matching TRBD2 (6 bases). Trimming took 0 bases from V and 6 from J, leaving 14 bases between them. Germline-derived CDR1 and CDR2 are SGDLS and YYNGEE. This CDR3 has 15 residues. This CDR3 reads CASSVGWRAFDTQYF. In DNA, the CDR3 is TGTGCCAGCAGCGTAGGTTGGAGGGCCTTCGATACGCAGTATTTT.

CDR3 region: CASSDRGPGELFF. The CDR3 DNA follows: TGTGCCAGCAGTGACAGGGGACCCGGGGAGCTGTTTTTT. The chain employs TRBV6-1 and TRBJ2-2; D may be TRBD1 (6 bases). The germline CDR1 and CDR2 sequences are MNHNS and SASEGT. This CDR3 region has 13 residues. The ends were cut back, 3 bases at V and 6 bases at J, with 8 bases in the middle.

The rearrangement uses TRBV27 and TRBJ1-6, with 12 bases aligning to TRBD1. CDR1 MNHEY and CDR2 SMNVEV come from the germline V gene (reference sequence). V gave up 2 bases and J gave up 10 bases; unmatched junction bases: 6. The CDR3 extends over 16 amino acids. CDR3 DNA sequence: TGTGCCAGCAGTTTAAGGGGACAGGGGGCTCGGTCACCCCTCCACTTT. Translation gives CASSLRGQGARSPLHF.

This rearrangement joins TRBV2 to TRBJ2-5; D perhaps matches TRBD2 (5 bases). There are 15 residues in the CDR3. The V end lost 4 bases, the J end lost 7 bases, and 19 bases lay between the germline ends. From germline, CDR1 is SNHLY and CDR2 FYNNEI. The CDR3 nucleotides are TGTGCCAGCAGTGGAAGTACGGTTCTCGCGGGGACCCAGTACTTC. Amino acid sequence: CASSGSTVLAGTQYF.

This clone showed up just once. The chain couples TRBV19 to TRBJ2-1, with 8 positions matching TRBD2. The CDR3 has 12 amino acids. Losses at the gene ends were 8 bases for V and 10 bases for J; bases not matched to a gene: 7. CDR1 is LNHDA and CDR2 is SQIVND in the germline V gene (reference sequence). CDR3 in amino acids: CASGLAIGEQFF. The CDR3 coding sequence is TGTGCCAGTGGACTAGCAATCGGGGAGCAGTTCTTC.

In this sample, this clone turned up once. The gene calls are TRBV9 and TRBJ2-1; TRBD1 or TRBD2 may be the D gene (5 bases each). V was cut by 7 bases and J by 2 bases, with 22 bases left in between. The germline V gene has CDR1 SGDLS and CDR2 YYNGEE. CDR3 length: 17 residues. The DNA of the CDR3 is TGTGCCAGCTCGAAAATGGGGACCGGGGCTACCTACAATGAGCAGTTCTTC. Its protein product is CASSKMGTGATYNEQFF.

The chain combines TRBV5-1 with TRBJ1-1; D unresolved. Trimming removed 2 bases from V and 4 bases from J, with 12 bases in between. Germline lookup yields CDR1 SGHRS and CDR2 YFSETQ. The CDR3 contains 14 residues. The CDR3 nucleotides are TGCGCCAGCAGCTTATCGTTGGAGGGCACTGAAGCTTTCTTT. This encodes CASSLSLEGTEAFF.

The chain links TRBV18 to TRBJ2-5; no clear D gene. Germline V gene data show CDR1 as KGHSH and CDR2 as LQKENI. This CDR3 is built from 12 residues. Trimming cost V 3 bases and J 5 bases, with 7 bases left between them. This chain's CDR3 is CASSPPRETQYF. CDR3 DNA: TGTGCCAGCTCACCCCCCCGGGAGACCCAGTACTTC.

CDR3 DNA sequence: TGTGCCAGCAGCTTTTTCTACGAGCAGTACTTC. Its translation is CASSFFYEQYF. The chain couples TRBV5-6 to TRBJ2-7; D uncertain. Deletions cut 2 bases from V and 3 bases from J, with 3 bases between. The CDR3 is made up of 11 amino acids. The V gene's germline CDR1 is SGHDT and CDR2 YYEEEE.

V usage is TRBV6-5 and J usage is TRBJ1-2; TRBD1 might be the D (5 bases). The CDR3 length is 15 residues. V lost 6 bases and J lost 0, with 14 bases in between. CDR1 is MNHEY, CDR2 SVGAGI, per germline. CDR3 in amino acids: CASRDAMGANYGYTF. The CDR3 DNA reads as TGTGCCAGCAGGGACGCCATGGGGGCTAACTATGGCTACACCTTC.

The CDR3 is CASSTGTAGGYTF. For the CDR3, the DNA is TGCGCCAGCAGTACCGGGACAGCAGGTGGCTACACCTTC. The chain couples TRBV5-1 to TRBJ1-2; 7 bases align to TRBD1. J was trimmed by 7 bases and V by 5 bases; bases with no gene match: 8. This CDR3 region has 13 residues. CDR1 and CDR2 from the germline V gene are SGHRS and YFSETQ.

The chain employs TRBV5-6 and TRBJ2-7; 7 nucleotides agree with TRBD1. Trimming cost V 4 bases and J 3 bases; bases outside gene matches: 7. CDR1 and CDR2 (germline): SGHDT, YYEEEE. The CDR3 consists of 14 residues. The CDR3 spells CASSGWTGNYEQYF. CDR3 nucleotide sequence: TGTGCCAGCAGCGGATGGACAGGAAACTACGAGCAGTACTTC.

Notes on this clone: Different DNA sequences within this sample yield the same CDR3. The chain is built from TRBV11-2 and TRBJ2-3; possibly TRBD1 or TRBD2 for D (6 bases each). This CDR3 spans 17 amino acids. V lost 1 base and J lost 3, with 17 bases in between. The V gene's germline CDR1 is SGHAT and CDR2 FQNNGV. CDR3 sequence: CASSLVRGQGSTDTQYF. The CDR3 DNA sequence: TGTGCCAGCAGCTTAGTACGGGGGCAAGGTTCAACAGATACGCAGTATTTT.

The chain is built from TRBV28 and TRBJ1-2; TRBD1 matches 8 bases. The CDR3 is made up of 17 amino acids. Germline V gene data show CDR1 as MDHEN and CDR2 as SYDVKM. V was pared by 5 bases and J by 8 bases, with 19 bases of the junction left unmatched. The CDR3 DNA is TGTGCCAGCAGTCCCCTCCAGGGGGCCTTTCTAAGAGAGGGCTACACCTTC. Translated: CASSPLQGAFLREGYTF.

This sequence joins TRBV7-8 and TRBJ2-1; TRBD2 agrees at 7 bases. Germline V gives CDR1 SGHVS, CDR2 FQNEAQ. J was trimmed by 5 bases and V by 5 bases; bases with no gene match: 12. The CDR3 extends over 16 amino acids. The DNA of the CDR3 is TGTGCCAGCAGCCGTTATTCGACCCGGGGGGACAATGAGCAGTTCTTC. It yields the protein CASSRYSTRGDNEQFF.

The CDR3 DNA reads as TGTGCCAGCAGTTTCTGGGCAACCGGGGAGCTGTTTTTT. Protein: CASSFWATGELFF. The J gene is TRBJ2-2, the V gene TRBV28; D is unclear. V lost 3 bases and J 5 bases, leaving 7 bases between the germline ends. The CDR3 is 13 residues long. Germline V gene sequence: CDR1 MDHEN, CDR2 SYDVKM. The entire variable domain, with the rest obtained from reference TRBV28 and TRBJ2-2, is as follows: DVKVTQSSRYLVKRTGEKVFLECVQDMDHENMFWYRQDPGLGLRLIYFSYDVKMKEKGDIPEGYSVSREKKERFSLILESASTNQTSMYLCASSFWATGELFFGEGSRLTVL.

The gene calls are TRBV19 and TRBJ2-7; 8 nucleotides agree with TRBD2. In germline, CDR1 is LNHDA, CDR2 SQIVND (reference sequence). This CDR3 has 13 amino acids. The junction had 5 bases not matched to a gene; V was cut back by 4 bases and J by 6 bases. The CDR3 spells CASSNVAGSEQYF. The CDR3 nucleotides read TGTGCCAGTAGTAACGTAGCGGGATCCGAGCAGTACTTC.

This clone was seen just once. The chain employs TRBV11-3 and TRBJ2-3; TRBD2 matches at 10 bases. The CDR3 covers 17 residues. Germline CDR1 and CDR2: SGHNT and YENEEA. With 3 bases clipped from V and 5 bases from J, the junction kept 11 bases outside the gene matches. The CDR3 DNA follows: TGTGCCAGCAGCTTCTGGACTAGCGGACGAGATGTAGATACGCAGTATTTT. Its protein is CASSFWTSGRDVDTQYF.